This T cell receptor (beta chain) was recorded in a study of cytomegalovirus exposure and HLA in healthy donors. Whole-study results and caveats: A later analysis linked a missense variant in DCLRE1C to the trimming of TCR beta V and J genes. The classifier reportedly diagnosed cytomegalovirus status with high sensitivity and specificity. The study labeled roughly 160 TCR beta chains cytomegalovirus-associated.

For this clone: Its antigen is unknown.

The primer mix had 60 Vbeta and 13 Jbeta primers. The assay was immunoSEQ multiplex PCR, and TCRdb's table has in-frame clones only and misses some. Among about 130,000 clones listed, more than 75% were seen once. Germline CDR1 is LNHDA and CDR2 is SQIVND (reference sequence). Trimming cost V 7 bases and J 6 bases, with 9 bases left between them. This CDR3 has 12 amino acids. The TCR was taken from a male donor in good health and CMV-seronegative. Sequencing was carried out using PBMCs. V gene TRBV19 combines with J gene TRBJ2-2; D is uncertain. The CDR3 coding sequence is TGTGCCAGTAAGCGAGGCGCCGGGGAGCTGTTTTTT. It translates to CASKRGAGELFF.